The clone carrying this T cell receptor beta chain was recorded at least ten times. Its antigen remains unknown. This entry belongs to a study of T cell repertoires in cytomegalovirus infection. The CDR3 is made up of 15 amino acids. In germline, CDR1 is MNHNS, CDR2 SASEGT. Trimming cost V 3 bases and J 0 bases, with 9 bases left between them. Each CDR3 protein gets one entry after TCRdb re-called the reads with MiXCR. The table lists fewer than 850,000 distinct CDR3 sequences, almost 30% of them singletons. Sequenced material: cultured CD8+ T cells from PBMCs, taken from culture after CMV antigen stimulation. The sequence came from a human donor in good health (CMV status not recorded). Some clones in this sample may be carry-over from other donors' samples. This sequence joins TRBV6-1 and TRBJ1-5; tentative D call: TRBD1 (5 bases). Here the CDR3 DNA reads TGTGCCAGCAGTGAGAGACAGAGTAGCAATCAGCCCCAGCATTTT. Protein product: CASSERQSSNQPQHF.